Listed here are 20 T cell receptor beta chains from one sample, sequenced in a study of siplizumab effects on memory and regulatory T cells. Libraries were prepared by immunoSEQ multiplex PCR; TCRdb keeps only in-frame clonotypes and omits some of them. The table includes more than 85,000 clones, approximately 92% detected once. The material sequenced was CD4+ T cells sorted from blood. The origin of the receptors is a human donor in good health. Some clones in this sample may be carry-over from other donors' samples.

The rearrangement links TRBV5-1 to TRBJ1-6; D remains ambiguous. The V gene's germline CDR1 is SGHRS and CDR2 YFSETQ. V lost 4 bases, J lost 7 bases, and 15 bases lay in between. The CDR3 extends over 15 amino acids. As DNA, the CDR3 is TGCGCCAGCAGCGTGCCCGGGGATGGAAATTCACCCCTCCACTTT. It yields the protein CASSVPGDGNSPLHF.

V usage is TRBV6-6 and J usage is TRBJ1-5; 9 bases are shared with TRBD1. In germline, CDR1 is MNHNY, CDR2 SVGAGI (reference sequence). There are 16 residues in the CDR3. With 6 bases clipped from V and 1 base from J, the junction kept 7 bases outside the gene matches. The CDR3 nucleotides are TGTGCCAGCAGCAAAGGACAGGGGTTGAGCAATCAGCCCCAGCATTTT. Its translation: CASSKGQGLSNQPQHF.

The rearrangement joins TRBV7-8 to TRBJ2-3; TRBD1 aligns across 10 bases. Germline assignment: CDR1 SGHVS and CDR2 FQNEAQ. The CDR3 is 19 residues long. V gave up 5 bases and J gave up 1 base; unmatched junction bases: 15. The CDR3 DNA follows: TGTGCCAGCAGCCGGGGACAGGGGTCTAGCGGCCTCCGCACAGATACGCAGTATTTT. Its translation is CASSRGQGSSGLRTDTQYF.

CDR3 residues: CASGLGRTAGIFTDTQYF. DNA of the CDR3: TGTGCTAGTGGTTTGGGAAGGACAGCGGGCATTTTCACAGATACGCAGTATTTT. The rearrangement joins TRBV12-5 to TRBJ2-3; D may match TRBD1 or TRBD2 (6 bases each). Germline V gene data show CDR1 as LGHNT and CDR2 as FRNRAP. V was shortened by 1 base and J by 2 bases, with 19 bases between the two germline ends. CDR3 size: 18 residues.

The rearrangement links TRBV27 to TRBJ1-6, with 12 bases identical to TRBD1. CDR1 MNHEY and CDR2 SMNVEV come from the germline V gene (reference sequence). The CDR3 extends over 14 amino acids. J was trimmed by 9 bases and V by 8 bases; bases with no gene match: 5. The DNA for the CDR3 is TGTGCCAGCTGCCGGGACAGGGGGCGTTCACCCCTCCACTTT. Protein product: CASCRDRGRSPLHF.

The chain carries TRBV27 and TRBJ2-1, with 14 positions matching TRBD2. The V segment lost 3 bases and the J segment 10 bases; nucleotides outside the gene matches: 5. CDR1 and CDR2 from the germline V gene are MNHEY and SMNVEV (reference sequence). The CDR3 totals 15 residues. The CDR3 region is CASSFGTSGSKEQFF. CDR3 in DNA: TGTGCCAGCAGTTTCGGGACTAGCGGGAGCAAGGAGCAGTTCTTC.

The chain joins TRBV5-8 to TRBJ2-1, with D possibly TRBD1 on 5 matching bases. Germline V lookup: CDR1 SGHTS, CDR2 YDEGEE. V lost 0 bases and J 1 base, leaving 8 bases between the germline ends. The CDR3 has 15 amino acids. The CDR3 loop reads CASSLGTWSYNEQFF. The DNA for the CDR3 is TGTGCCAGCAGCTTGGGGACATGGTCCTACAATGAGCAGTTCTTC.

The V call is TRBV25-1, the J call TRBJ1-4; possible D gene TRBD1, 6 bases. This CDR3 spans 14 amino acids. The germline V gene encodes CDR1 MGHDK and CDR2 SYGVNS. The V end was cut by 2 bases, the J end by 5 bases, with 9 bases between. This chain's CDR3 is CASSEGQGNEKLFF. The CDR3 coding sequence is TGTGCCAGCAGTGAAGGCCAGGGGAATGAAAAACTGTTTTTT.

The chain joins TRBV5-4 to TRBJ2-5; 9 nucleotides match TRBD2. The germline CDR1 and CDR2 sequences are SGHNT and YYREEE (reference sequence). With 3 bases clipped from V and 5 bases from J, the junction kept 11 bases outside the gene matches. The CDR3 is 16 residues long. The CDR3 loop reads CASSSPVLAGSETQYF. The CDR3, as DNA: TGTGCCAGCAGCTCCCCCGTCCTAGCGGGAAGCGAGACCCAGTACTTC.

V and J are TRBV19 and TRBJ2-7, with a tentative D call TRBD1 (6 bases). V dropped 4 bases and J dropped 3 bases, with 16 bases sitting between them. Germline CDR1 and CDR2: LNHDA and SQIVND (reference sequence). The CDR3 spans 15 residues. The CDR3 reads CASSRTTGRHYEQYF. DNA of the CDR3: TGTGCCAGTAGTAGAACGACAGGACGGCACTACGAGCAGTACTTC.

This chain links TRBV4-1 with TRBJ2-1, with 8 bases matching TRBD2. V lost 4 bases and J lost 4; bases outside the gene matches: 12. There are 17 residues in the CDR3. The germline V gene has CDR1 MGHRA and CDR2 YSYEKL. CDR3 protein: CASSRGLAGKTYNEQFF. The CDR3 region has the DNA TGCGCCAGCAGCCGCGGGCTAGCGGGTAAGACTTACAATGAGCAGTTCTTC.

The rearrangement joins TRBV9 to TRBJ2-7, with TRBD2 matching 14 bases. The CDR3 runs to 16 residues. From germline, CDR1 is SGDLS and CDR2 YYNGEE. Trimming cost V 6 bases and J 5 bases; bases outside gene matches: 10. The DNA of the CDR3 is TGTGCCAGCAACAACGAGGGACTAGCGGGAGCCCACGAGCAGTACTTC. It yields the protein CASNNEGLAGAHEQYF.

The chain combines TRBV6-1 with TRBJ2-7; D is perhaps TRBD2 (5 bases). Germline V CDR1 and CDR2: MNHNS, SASEGT. The CDR3 is made up of 13 amino acids. Trimming cost V 7 bases and J 0 bases, with 10 bases left between them. Here the CDR3 DNA reads TGTGCCAGCAATTACCGGGACTCCTACGAGCAGTACTTC. It is translated as CASNYRDSYEQYF.

The chain links TRBV15 to TRBJ1-5, with no clear D. CDR1 and CDR2 (germline): LNHNV, YYDKDF (reference sequence). The CDR3 runs 15 residues. The germline V and J ends were trimmed by 1 base and 2 bases, with 9 bases remaining between them. CDR3 region: CATSRVRRGNQPQHF. The DNA for the CDR3 is TGTGCCACCAGCAGAGTTAGAAGGGGCAATCAGCCCCAGCATTTT.

The chain recombines TRBV10-2 with TRBJ1-6; no clear D gene. The CDR3 covers 14 residues. CDR1 WSHSY and CDR2 SAAADI come from the germline V gene. V was clipped by 0 bases and J by 6 bases, with 6 bases between them. The CDR3 is CASSESGSNSPLHF. The CDR3 DNA follows: TGCGCCAGCAGTGAGTCGGGCAGTAATTCACCCCTCCACTTT.

CDR3 nucleotides: TGTGCCAGCAGGGGGGACAGGGGAGTAGAGACCCAGTACTTC. Translated, it gives CASRGDRGVETQYF. The rearrangement joins TRBV2 to TRBJ2-5, with TRBD1 matching over 10 bases. Trimming cost V 6 bases and J 4 bases; bases outside gene matches: 5. Germline V lookup: CDR1 SNHLY, CDR2 FYNNEI. The CDR3 is 14 amino acids.

As concerns this clone: Different DNA sequences within this sample yield the same CDR3. This rearrangement joins TRBV6-4 to TRBJ2-2; the match to TRBD1 covers 8 bases. Trimming took 4 bases from V and 6 from J; bases not matched to a gene: 4. The germline gives CDR1 MRHNA, CDR2 SNTAGT. The CDR3 runs 14 residues. CDR3 sequence (DNA): TGTGCCAGCAGTGGAGACAGGGGAGCCGGGGAGCTGTTTTTT. It encodes CASSGDRGAGELFF.

This chain joins TRBV5-6 and TRBJ2-5; no reliable D call. V dropped 7 bases and J dropped 6 bases, with 19 bases sitting between them. The CDR3 has 14 residues. In germline, CDR1 is SGHDT, CDR2 YYEEEE. The CDR3 sequence is CASVLWGSRKTQYF. Here the CDR3 DNA reads TGTGCCAGCGTTCTCTGGGGATCTAGGAAGACCCAGTACTTC.

The rearrangement links TRBV10-1 to TRBJ2-3; no clear D gene. Trimming shortened V by 3 bases and J by 5 bases, and 6 bases separated the two germline ends. CDR3 length: 12 amino acids. Germline V gives CDR1 WNHNN, CDR2 SYGVQD (reference sequence). The CDR3 DNA sequence: TGCGCCAGCAGTGATGTGGTAGATACGCAGTATTTT. This encodes CASSDVVDTQYF.

The chain carries TRBV6-1 and TRBJ2-5; D might be TRBD2 (5 bases). V lost 5 bases and J lost 2, with 12 bases in between. CDR1 and CDR2 (germline): MNHNS, SASEGT. The CDR3 has 14 residues. DNA for the CDR3: TGTGCCAGCAGTCCCATATCGGGACAAGAGACCCAGTACTTC. It is translated as CASSPISGQETQYF.